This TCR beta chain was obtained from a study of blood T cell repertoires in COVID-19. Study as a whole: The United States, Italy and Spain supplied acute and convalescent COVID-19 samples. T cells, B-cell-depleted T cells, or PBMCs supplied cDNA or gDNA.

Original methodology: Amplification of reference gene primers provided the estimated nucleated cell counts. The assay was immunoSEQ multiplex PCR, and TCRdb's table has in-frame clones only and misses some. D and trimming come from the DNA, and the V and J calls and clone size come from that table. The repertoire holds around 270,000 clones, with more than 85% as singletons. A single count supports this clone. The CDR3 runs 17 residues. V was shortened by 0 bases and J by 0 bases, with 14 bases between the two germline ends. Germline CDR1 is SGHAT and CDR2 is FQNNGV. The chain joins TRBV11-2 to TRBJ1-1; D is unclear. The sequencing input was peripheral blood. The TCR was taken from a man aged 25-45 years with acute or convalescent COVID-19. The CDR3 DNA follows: TGTGCCAGCAGCTTAGAGGGCGGGTTGACCATGAACACTGAAGCTTTCTTT. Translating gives CASSLEGGLTMNTEAFF.